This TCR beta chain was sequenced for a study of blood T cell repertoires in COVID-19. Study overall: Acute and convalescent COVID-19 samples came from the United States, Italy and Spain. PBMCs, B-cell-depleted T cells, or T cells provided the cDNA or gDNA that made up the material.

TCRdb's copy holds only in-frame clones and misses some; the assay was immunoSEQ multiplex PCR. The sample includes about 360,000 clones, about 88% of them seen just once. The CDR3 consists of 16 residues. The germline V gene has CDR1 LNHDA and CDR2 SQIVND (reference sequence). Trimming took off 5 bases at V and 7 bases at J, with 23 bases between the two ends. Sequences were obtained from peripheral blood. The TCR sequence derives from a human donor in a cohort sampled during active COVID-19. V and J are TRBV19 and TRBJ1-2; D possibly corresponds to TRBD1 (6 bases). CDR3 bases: TGTGCCAGTAGTGCCTTGGACAGATCCGCCTATAGTGGCTACACCTTC. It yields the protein CASSALDRSAYSGYTF.